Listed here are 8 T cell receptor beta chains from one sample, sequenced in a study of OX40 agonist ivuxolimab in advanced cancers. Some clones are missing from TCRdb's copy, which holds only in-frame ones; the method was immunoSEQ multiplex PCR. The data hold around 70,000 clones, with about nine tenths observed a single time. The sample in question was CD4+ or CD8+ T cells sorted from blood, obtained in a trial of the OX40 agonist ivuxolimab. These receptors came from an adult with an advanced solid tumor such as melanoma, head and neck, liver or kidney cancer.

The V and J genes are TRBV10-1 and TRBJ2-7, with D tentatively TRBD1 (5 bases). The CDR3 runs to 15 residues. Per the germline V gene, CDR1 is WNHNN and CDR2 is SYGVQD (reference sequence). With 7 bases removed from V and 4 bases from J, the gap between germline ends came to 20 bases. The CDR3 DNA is TGCGCCAGCAAGGCCTTGCGGACATATATGTACGAGCAGTACTTC. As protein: CASKALRTYMYEQYF.

DNA for the CDR3: TGTGCCAGCAGTTTCGGGGGGCTCTACGAGCAGTACTTC. This gives the protein CASSFGGLYEQYF. The chain is built from TRBV27 and TRBJ2-7; possible D gene TRBD2, 7 bases. CDR3 length: 13 amino acids. The V gene lost 3 bases and the J gene lost 3 bases, with 9 bases spanning the gap. Germline lookup yields CDR1 MNHEY and CDR2 SMNVEV (reference sequence).

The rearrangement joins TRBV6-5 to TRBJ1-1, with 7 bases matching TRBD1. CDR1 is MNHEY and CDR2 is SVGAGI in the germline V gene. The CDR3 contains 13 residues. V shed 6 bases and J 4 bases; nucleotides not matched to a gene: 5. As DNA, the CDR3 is TGTGCCAGCAGCCTCGGGACAGTCACTGAAGCTTTCTTT. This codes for CASSLGTVTEAFF.

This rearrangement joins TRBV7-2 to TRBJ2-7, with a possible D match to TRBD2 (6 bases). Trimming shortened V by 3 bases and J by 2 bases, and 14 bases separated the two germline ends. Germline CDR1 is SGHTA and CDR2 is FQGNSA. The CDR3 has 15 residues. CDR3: CASSLEPGAPYEQYF. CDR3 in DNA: TGTGCCAGCAGCTTGGAACCGGGAGCGCCCTACGAGCAGTACTTC.

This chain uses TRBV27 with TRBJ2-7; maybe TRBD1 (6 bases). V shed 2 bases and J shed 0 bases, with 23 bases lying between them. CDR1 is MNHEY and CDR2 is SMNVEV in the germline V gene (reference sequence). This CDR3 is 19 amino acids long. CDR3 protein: CASSLLGTPSSPSSYEQYF. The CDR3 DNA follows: TGTGCCAGCAGTTTACTTGGGACACCCAGTTCTCCGAGCTCCTACGAGCAGTACTTC.

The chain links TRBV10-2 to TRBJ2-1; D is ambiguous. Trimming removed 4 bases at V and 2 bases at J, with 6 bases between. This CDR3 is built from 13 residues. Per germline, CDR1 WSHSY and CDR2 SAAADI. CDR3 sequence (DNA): TGCGCCAGCAGTGCCCCCCCCTACAATGAGCAGTTCTTC. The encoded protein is CASSAPPYNEQFF.

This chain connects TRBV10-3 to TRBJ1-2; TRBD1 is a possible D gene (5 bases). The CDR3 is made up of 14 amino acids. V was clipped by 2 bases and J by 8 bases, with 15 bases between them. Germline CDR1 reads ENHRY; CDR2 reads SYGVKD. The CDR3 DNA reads TGTGCCATCAGTGAGCCCGGGGGGACGAGAGGCTACACCTTC. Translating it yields CAISEPGGTRGYTF.

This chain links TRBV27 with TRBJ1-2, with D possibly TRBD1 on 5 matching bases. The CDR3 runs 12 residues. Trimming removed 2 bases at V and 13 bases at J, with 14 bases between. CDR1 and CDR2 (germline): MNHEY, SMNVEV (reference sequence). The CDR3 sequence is CASSLGDGDCTF. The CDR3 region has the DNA TGTGCCAGCAGTTTAGGGGACGGTGACTGCACCTTC.